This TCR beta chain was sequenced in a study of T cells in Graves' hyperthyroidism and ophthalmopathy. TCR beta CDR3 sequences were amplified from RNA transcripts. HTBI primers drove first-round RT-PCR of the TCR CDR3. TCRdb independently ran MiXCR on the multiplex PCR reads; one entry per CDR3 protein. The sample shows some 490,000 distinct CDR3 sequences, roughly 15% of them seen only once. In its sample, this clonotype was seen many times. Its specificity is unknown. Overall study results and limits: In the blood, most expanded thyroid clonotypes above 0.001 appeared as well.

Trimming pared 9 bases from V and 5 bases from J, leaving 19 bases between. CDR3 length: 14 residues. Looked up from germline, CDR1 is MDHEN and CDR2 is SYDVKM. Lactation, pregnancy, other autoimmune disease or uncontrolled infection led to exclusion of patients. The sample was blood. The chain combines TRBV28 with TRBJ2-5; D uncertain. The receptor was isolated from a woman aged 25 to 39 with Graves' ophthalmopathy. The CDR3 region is CASQPDGLEETQYF. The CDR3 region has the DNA TGTGCCAGTCAACCGGACGGGCTGGAGGAGACCCAGTACTTC.